This entry lists 12 T cell receptor beta chains sequenced from one sample in a study of cytomegalovirus exposure and HLA in healthy donors. Both 60 Vbeta primers and 13 Jbeta primers went into the PCR. Method: immunoSEQ multiplex PCR; TCRdb's copy keeps in-frame clones and lacks some. In the table there are 150,000 or so clones, less than 90% of which are singletons. Sequenced input: PBMCs. These TCRs come from a woman aged 18-29 years in good health and CMV-seronegative.

As to this clone: One end of the junction varies from germline; a read error may be responsible. The chain couples TRBV27 to TRBJ2-7, with 9 bases matching TRBD1. This CDR3 contains 16 residues. Germline CDR1 MNHEY, CDR2 SMNVEV (reference sequence). Here the CDR3 reads CAGSFQTGGPFYEQYF. The CDR3 coding sequence is TGTGCCGGCAGTTTTCAGACAGGGGGTCCTTTTTACGAGCAGTACTTC.

The rearrangement links TRBV28 to TRBJ1-2; D possibly corresponds to TRBD1 (5 bases). V lost 4 bases and J 2 bases, leaving 14 bases between the germline ends. Per germline, CDR1 MDHEN and CDR2 SYDVKM. The CDR3 length is 15 residues. CDR3 amino acids: CASSSPQTENYGYTF. In nucleotides, the CDR3 is TGTGCCAGCAGTTCTCCCCAGACAGAAAACTATGGCTACACCTTC.

The chain recombines TRBV11-3 with TRBJ2-4, with TRBD1 matching 7 bases. The CDR3 extends over 15 amino acids. V lost 1 base to trimming and J lost 2 bases; unmatched junction nucleotides: 2. Germline CDR1 and CDR2: SGHNT and YENEEA. The CDR3 region has the DNA TGTGCCAGCAGCTTAGGACAGGGCACCAAAAACATTCAGTACTTC. Its protein product is CASSLGQGTKNIQYF.

In this sample, this clone turned up a few times. The chain recombines TRBV13 with TRBJ1-1; D gene unclear. This CDR3 has 15 residues. The germline gives CDR1 PRHDT, CDR2 FYEKMQ (reference sequence). V shed 0 bases and J shed 0 bases, with 8 bases lying between them. The CDR3 is CASSLGPRMNTEAFF. As DNA, the CDR3 is TGTGCCAGCAGCTTAGGCCCCAGGATGAACACTGAAGCTTTCTTT.

This chain joins TRBV6-4 and TRBJ2-1; TRBD1 is a possible D gene (6 bases). V was trimmed by 0 bases and J by 0 bases, leaving 18 bases between them. The CDR3 is 19 residues long. Germline CDR1 MRHNA, CDR2 SNTAGT. For the CDR3, the DNA is TGTGCCAGCAGTGACTCGAGTGGGGGCGTAAGGAGCTCCTACAATGAGCAGTTCTTC. This encodes CASSDSSGGVRSSYNEQFF.

This chain joins TRBV19 and TRBJ2-5; D gene uncertain. Per germline, CDR1 LNHDA and CDR2 SQIVND (reference sequence). Trimming pared 5 bases from V and 2 bases from J, leaving 15 bases between. CDR3 length: 15 amino acids. CDR3 protein: CASSPTEDKQETQYF. The CDR3 region has the DNA TGTGCCAGTAGTCCCACCGAAGACAAACAAGAGACCCAGTACTTC.

The gene calls are TRBV5-3 and TRBJ2-7, with D maybe TRBD2 (6 bases). TRBV5-3 is marked as an open reading frame, function uncertain. CDR3 length: 15 amino acids. Between the trimmed V and J ends, which lost 4 bases and 0 bases, there was a span of 14 bases. The CDR3 protein is CARSARDFGSYEQYF. The DNA for the CDR3 is TGTGCCAGAAGCGCCCGGGACTTTGGCTCCTACGAGCAGTACTTC.

The chain carries TRBV5-1 and TRBJ2-1, with 8 bases matching TRBD2. Losses at the gene ends were 3 bases for V and 7 bases for J; bases not matched to a gene: 15. The CDR3 is 17 amino acids. Germline V gene data show CDR1 as SGHRS and CDR2 as YFSETQ. CDR3 sequence: CASSSQVFGGEENEQFF. CDR3 in DNA: TGCGCCAGCAGCTCCCAGGTGTTCGGGGGGGAAGAGAATGAGCAGTTCTTC.

About this clone itself: The germline gene is not matched at one end of the junction; a read error may be the cause. The J gene is TRBJ1-4, the V gene TRBV10-3; no definite D call. CDR1 and CDR2 (germline): ENHRY, SYGVKD. This CDR3 has 16 residues. The chain's CDR3 is CAISESDVRTSEKLFF. CDR3 DNA sequence: TGTGCCATCAGTGAGAGCGACGTAAGGACTAGTGAAAAACTGTTTTTT.

The rearrangement uses TRBV19 and TRBJ1-4; TRBD1 matches 7 bases. The CDR3 length is 16 residues. Trimming cost V 6 bases and J 2 bases; bases outside gene matches: 9. Germline assignment: CDR1 LNHDA and CDR2 SQIVND (reference sequence). The CDR3 DNA follows: TGTGCCAGTAGGGCGCAGGTACAGGGGACTAATGAAAAACTGTTTTTT. Protein product: CASRAQVQGTNEKLFF.

The V gene is TRBV5-6, the J gene TRBJ2-2, with TRBD2 as a possible D gene (5 bases). This CDR3 region has 13 residues. The germline CDR1 and CDR2 sequences are SGHDT and YYEEEE. The V gene lost 4 bases and the J gene lost 6 bases, with 10 bases spanning the gap. CDR3 residues: CASSVTRAGELFF. Written as DNA, the CDR3 is TGTGCCAGCAGCGTTACTAGAGCCGGGGAGCTGTTTTTT.

The J gene is TRBJ2-5, the V gene TRBV4-1; 8 nucleotides agree with TRBD2. The DNA end is a closer match to TRBJ2-7, so the J assignment may be wrong. The CDR3 contains 17 residues. The germline gives CDR1 MGHRA, CDR2 YSYEKL. The CDR3 sequence is CASSQGVRGVRGDEQYF. As DNA, the CDR3 is TGCGCCAGCAGCCAAGGGGTGCGGGGGGTCAGAGGGGACGAGCAGTACTTC.